This T cell receptor beta chain appears in the sequencing data of a study of neurological immune-mediated disorders. The time point was: longitudinal time-point 1 (baseline). TCRdb re-called the 5' RACE reads with MiXCR, one entry per CDR3 protein. The sample includes tens of thousands of distinct CDR3 sequences, roughly a tenth of them seen just once. This clonotype was observed a few times. Germline lookup yields CDR1 LNHNV and CDR2 YYDKDF (reference sequence). There are 17 residues in the CDR3. Trimming cost V 1 base and J 5 bases; bases outside gene matches: 10. This chain joins TRBV15 and TRBJ2-3; TRBD2 aligns across 9 bases. The sequence came from a male donor with HTLV-1-associated myelopathy (HAM/TSP). Sequenced material: PBMCs. The CDR3 loop is CATSRVARGGWGDTQYF. The CDR3 region has the DNA TGTGCCACCAGCAGAGTGGCGCGGGGGGGCTGGGGAGATACGCAGTATTTT.